This TCR beta chain derives from a study of CD8+CD57+ T cells in acquired aplastic anemia. This clonotype was found a few times. Its specificity is not known. The use of genomic DNA as template underpinned the TCR beta VDJ and CDR3 profiling. TCRdb recomputed calls from the reads with MiXCR, one row per CDR3 protein. The sample holds 170,000 or so distinct CDR3 sequences, about 48% seen once. Individuals selected for sequencing had exhibited CD8+CD57+ cell expansion on flow cytometry. When blood sampling took place, the patients had received no therapy. The CDR3 covers 11 residues. Looked up from germline, CDR1 is GTSNPN and CDR2 is SVGIG (reference sequence). The V gene lost 5 bases and the J gene lost 5 bases, with 9 bases spanning the gap. Overall study findings and caveats: With respect to CD8+ Simpson's diversity, patients and controls did not differ significantly. Found in both controls and patients were approximately 31 CD8+ CDR3 sequences.

What was sequenced was sorted CD4+, CD8+, or CD8+CD57+ T cells (not recorded which) from PBMCs. The receptor comes from a human donor with aplastic anemia. The V call is TRBV30, the J call TRBJ1-1; D gene unclear. This chain's CDR3 is CAWGERTEAFF. In nucleotides, the CDR3 is TGTGCCTGGGGGGAGCGGACTGAAGCTTTCTTT. Drawing the rest from reference TRBV30 and TRBJ1-1, the complete variable domain is SQTIHQWPATLVQPVGSPLSLECTVEGTSNPNLYWYRQAAGRGLQLLFYSVGIGQISSEVPQNLSASRPQDRQFILSSKKLLLSDSGFYLCAWGERTEAFFGQGTRLTVV.